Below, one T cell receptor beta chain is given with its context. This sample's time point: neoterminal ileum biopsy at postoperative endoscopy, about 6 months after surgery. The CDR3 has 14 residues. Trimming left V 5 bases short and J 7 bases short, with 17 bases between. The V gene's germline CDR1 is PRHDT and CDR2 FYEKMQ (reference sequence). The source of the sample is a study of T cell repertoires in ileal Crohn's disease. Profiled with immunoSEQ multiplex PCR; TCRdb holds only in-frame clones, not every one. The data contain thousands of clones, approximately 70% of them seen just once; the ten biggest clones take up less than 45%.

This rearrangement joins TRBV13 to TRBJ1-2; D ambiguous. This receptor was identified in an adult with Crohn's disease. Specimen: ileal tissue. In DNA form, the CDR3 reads TGTGCCAGCAGCCCACGAGAGGGTATAGGTGGCTACACCTTC. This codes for CASSPREGIGGYTF.